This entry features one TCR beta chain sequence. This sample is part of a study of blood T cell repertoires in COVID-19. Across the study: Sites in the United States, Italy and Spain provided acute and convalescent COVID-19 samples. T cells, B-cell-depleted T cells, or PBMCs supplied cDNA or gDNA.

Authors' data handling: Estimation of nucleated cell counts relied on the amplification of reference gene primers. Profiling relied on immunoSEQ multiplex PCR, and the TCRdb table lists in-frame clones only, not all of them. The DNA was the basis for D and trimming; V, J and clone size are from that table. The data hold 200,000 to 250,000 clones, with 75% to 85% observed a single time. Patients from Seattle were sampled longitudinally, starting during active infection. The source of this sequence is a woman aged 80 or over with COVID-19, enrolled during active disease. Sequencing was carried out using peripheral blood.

The chain's CDR3 is CSVVFTEAFF. In DNA form, the CDR3 reads TGCAGCGTTGTCTTCACTGAAGCTTTCTTT. The chain has TRBV29-1 and TRBJ1-1; D is undetermined. This CDR3 is built from 10 residues. The ends were cut back, 4 bases at V and 4 bases at J, with 4 bases in the middle. Germline loops: CDR1 SQVTM, CDR2 ANQGSEA.